A selection of T cell receptor beta chains follows, all from one sample in a study of shared clonotypes between healthy human individuals. The table came from immunoSEQ multiplex PCR; TCRdb's copy has only in-frame clones and leaves some out. Of some 2,500,000 clones detected, 80% to 95% appear once; the ten largest clones hold about 0.36%. Material for sequencing was naive CD4+ T cells from PBMCs. The receptors were gathered from a man between 18 and 29 years old in good health. Some clones in this sample may be carry-over from other donors' samples. Both conserved end residues are part of each CDR3. A D gene is named only where the DNA matches it firmly. Expanded clones are given a class, and other clones once, few, many or no size at all.

V	J	D	size	CDR3	DNA
TRBV28	TRBJ2-3	-	-	CASSPARRTQYF	TGTGCCAGCAGTCCCGCCAGAAGAACGCAGTATTTT
TRBV7-9	TRBJ2-7	-	-	CASSLISYEQYF	TGTGCCAGCAGCTTAATCTCCTACGAGCAGTACTTC
TRBV25-1	TRBJ1-3	-	-	CASSAPGLGTLWDTIYF	TGTGCCAGCAGTGCACCTGGCCTCGGGACCCTTTGGGACACCATATATTTT
TRBV30	TRBJ2-7	-	-	CAWSYQVWTASEQYF	TGTGCCTGGAGTTACCAAGTATGGACGGCCTCCGAGCAGTACTTC
TRBV28	TRBJ1-5	-	-	CASLGQRNQPQHF	TGTGCCAGCCTGGGGCAGCGCAATCAGCCCCAGCATTTT
TRBV7-6	TRBJ2-5	-	once	CASSLPASVETQYF	TGTGCCAGCAGCTTACCAGCCTCGGTTGAGACCCAGTACTTC
TRBV4-3	TRBJ1-2	TRBD1	-	CASSQDRGTVYGYTF	TGCGCCAGCAGCCAAGATCGGGGGACAGTCTATGGCTACACCTTC
TRBV5-1	TRBJ1-1	TRBD1	-	CASSGDRVGTEAFF	TGCGCCAGCAGCGGAGACAGGGTAGGGACTGAAGCTTTCTTT
TRBV25-1	TRBJ1-5	-	-	CASSPTAGHQPQHF	TGTGCCAGCAGCCCTACTGCGGGCCATCAGCCCCAGCATTTT
TRBV23-1	TRBJ1-5	-	-	CASSQSKGSNQPQHF	TGCGCCAGCAGTCAGTCGAAGGGGAGCAATCAGCCCCAGCATTTT
TRBV2	TRBJ2-5	TRBD2	once	CASSTGLASETQYF	TGTGCCAGCAGCACGGGACTAGCATCAGAGACCCAGTACTTC
TRBV9	TRBJ2-7	-	-	CASSVGPVGSYEQYF	TGTGCCAGCAGCGTAGGACCGGTGGGTTCCTACGAGCAGTACTTC
TRBV28	TRBJ2-1	TRBD2	-	CATLELAGGQSSYNEQFF	TGTGCCACCCTGGAGCTAGCGGGAGGGCAAAGCTCCTACAATGAGCAGTTCTTC
TRBV19	TRBJ1-2	TRBD1	-	CASSPSGTGRGYGYTF	TGTGCCAGTAGTCCCTCCGGGACAGGACGAGGCTATGGCTACACCTTC
TRBV9	TRBJ2-1	TRBD2	-	CASSIRLAGGKYNEQFF	TGTGCCAGCAGCATACGACTAGCGGGAGGCAAGTACAATGAGCAGTTCTTC